The clone carrying this T cell receptor (beta chain) was seen once. Some clones are missing from TCRdb's copy, which holds only in-frame ones; the method was immunoSEQ multiplex PCR. Of 2.3 million or so clones detected, 85% to 95% appear once; the ten largest clones hold 0.39%. This entry comes from a study of shared clonotypes between healthy human individuals. CDR3 length: 17 amino acids. Trimming removed 1 base at V and 0 bases at J, with 13 bases between. Germline lookup yields CDR1 SGHAT and CDR2 FQNNGV. V usage is TRBV11-2 and J usage is TRBJ1-3; a possible D gene is TRBD1 (6 bases). Sequencing was carried out using naive CD4+ T cells from PBMCs. The subset: CD45RA+ positively selected. The receptor comes from a man younger than 30 in good health. Some clones in this sample may be carry-over from other donors' samples. CDR3 sequence: CASSLAPQGSSGNTIYF. As DNA, the CDR3 is TGTGCCAGCAGCTTAGCACCTCAGGGGAGCTCTGGAAACACCATATATTTT. Using reference TRBV11-2 and TRBJ1-3 for the parts outside the CDR3, the full variable domain is EAGVAQSPRYKIIEKRQSVAFWCNPISGHATLYWYQQILGQGPKLLIQFQNNGVVDDSQLPKDRFSAERLKGVDSTLKIQPAKLEDSAVYLCASSLAPQGSSGNTIYFGEGSWLTVV.